The text below deals with one T cell receptor (beta chain). This specimen belongs to a study of blood T cell repertoires in COVID-19. Study overall: COVID-19 samples from acute and convalescent phases originated in the United States, Italy and Spain. The analysed material was cDNA or gDNA that came from T cells, B-cell-depleted T cells, or PBMCs.

The germline gives CDR1 SGHDT, CDR2 YYEEEE. J was trimmed by 6 bases and V by 4 bases; bases with no gene match: 17. CDR3 length equals 18 residues. In the authors' workflow: Amplification of reference gene primers provided the estimated nucleated cell counts. Repertoires were generated with immunoSEQ multiplex PCR, while TCRdb's copy carries only in-frame clones and drops some. That table gives V, J and clone size, and the DNA gave D and trimming. This table holds under 150,000 clones, roughly 83% found once. Sequencing was carried out using peripheral blood. The chain uses TRBV5-6 and TRBJ2-2, with 8 bases that match TRBD2. This TCR came from a man in his fifties or sixties with acute or convalescent COVID-19. The CDR3 loop reads CASSLLLVISGGPGELFF. In nucleotides, the CDR3 is TGTGCCAGCAGCCTCCTTTTGGTGATATCGGGAGGGCCCGGGGAGCTGTTTTTT.